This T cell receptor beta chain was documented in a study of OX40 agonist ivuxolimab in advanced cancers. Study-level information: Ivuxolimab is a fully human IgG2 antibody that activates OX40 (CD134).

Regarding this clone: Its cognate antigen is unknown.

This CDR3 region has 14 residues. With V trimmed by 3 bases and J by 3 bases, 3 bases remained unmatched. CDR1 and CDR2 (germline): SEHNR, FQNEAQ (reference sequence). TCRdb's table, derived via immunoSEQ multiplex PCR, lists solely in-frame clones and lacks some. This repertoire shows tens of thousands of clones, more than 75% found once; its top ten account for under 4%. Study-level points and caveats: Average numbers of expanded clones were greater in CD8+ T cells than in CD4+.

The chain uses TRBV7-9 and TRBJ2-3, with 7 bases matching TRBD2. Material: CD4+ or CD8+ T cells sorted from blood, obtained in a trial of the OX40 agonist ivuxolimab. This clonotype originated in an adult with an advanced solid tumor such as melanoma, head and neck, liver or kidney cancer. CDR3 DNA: TGTGCCAGCAGCTTGGCTAGCGGAACAGATACGCAGTATTTT. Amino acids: CASSLASGTDTQYF. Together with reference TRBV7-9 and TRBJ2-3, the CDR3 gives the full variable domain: DTGVSQNPRHKITKRGQNVTFRCDPISEHNRLYWYRQTLGQGPEFLTYFQNEAQLEKSRLLSDRFSAERPKGSFSTLEIQRTEQGDSAMYLCASSLASGTDTQYFGPGTRLTVL.